This T cell receptor beta chain was sequenced during a study of blood T cell repertoires in COVID-19. Profiled with immunoSEQ multiplex PCR; TCRdb holds only in-frame clones, not every one. The sample holds under 250,000 clones; around 75% are singletons and the top ten take roughly 5.7%. Germline CDR1 and CDR2: SEHNR and FQNEAQ (reference sequence). The CDR3 consists of 15 residues. The germline V and J ends were trimmed by 5 bases and 3 bases, with 16 bases remaining between them. Sequences were obtained from peripheral blood. The chain links TRBV7-9 to TRBJ2-5; maybe TRBD2 (7 bases). The TCR sequence derives from a woman aged 40 to 50 with COVID-19, enrolled during active disease. In DNA, the CDR3 is TGTGCCAGCAGCCCTAGGGGGGGCATGGAAGAGACCCAGTACTTC. Amino acid sequence: CASSPRGGMEETQYF.